This TCR beta chain was identified during a study of blood T cell repertoires in COVID-19 (TCRdb year 2020). For the study in its entirety: Samples from collaborators originated in the United States, Italy and Spain and spanned both the acute and convalescent phases of COVID-19. Subjects who had been exposed to COVID-19, were actively infected with it, or had recovered from it provided the deeply sampled blood TCRbeta repertoires that made up the dataset. Samples came from the ongoing ImmuneRACE study (first 160 participants) plus 1,254 subjects from 6 global collaborators. The material from the prospective study consisted of cDNA or gDNA derived from T cells, B-cell-depleted T cells, or PBMCs. Nearly every sample came with metadata listing a de-identified subject ID, COVID-19 status, age in years and sex. The repertoires were made available in a free public database intended to serve as a resource for research on the immune response to SARS-CoV-2. Where available, HLA class I and class II types were taken from metadata supplied by the sample provider and were not determined by assay-based typing.

Whole blood was collected in K2EDTA tubes by collaborating institutions according to the institutions' own protocols. For TCRbeta analysis, collaborator samples were shipped as frozen whole blood, as isolated PBMCs, or as DNA extracted from either sample type. The full study reports these points: The amount of clinical and demographic metadata varied by source and participant and was provided uncurated.

Concerning this clone: Its antigen is not yet known. No much larger clonotype is one base removed from it; base qualities were not supplied.

The immunoSEQ Assay, a bias-controlled multiplex PCR, was used to amplify TCRbeta CDR3 regions from genomic DNA. In the original analysis: Within the assay, amplification of reference gene primers was used to estimate how many nucleated cells each sample contained. To quantify the absolute abundance of each unique TCRbeta CDR3 rearrangement, sequence reads were collapsed and filtered. For each sample, productive Simpson clonality was calculated as the square root of Simpson's diversity index over productive rearrangements. The table was pulled from immuneACCESS by TCRdb, which kept in-frame rearrangements only. Such tables lose some clones; where checked, under half of the loss comes from unresolved V genes, and the rest has no known cause. The V and J calls and clone size come from that table; D and trimming were worked out from the DNA. Here the sample has about 150,000 clones; approximately 80% occur a single time. 7% to 10% of the sample belongs to the ten largest clones.

This clonotype was sampled from a human donor with acute or convalescent COVID-19. The donor label of this sample is uncertain. The sequenced material came from peripheral blood.

The DNA sequence follows: TGTGCCAGCAGCTCTCAGGTGAACACTGAAGCTTTCTTT. The encoded protein is CASSSQVNTEAFF. Recombination connected TRBV7-9 to TRBJ1-1, with the D gene uncertain. CDR1 and CDR2 (SEHNR, FQNEAQ) derive from the germline V gene (reference sequence). V sheds 4 bases and J sheds 0 bases, leaving 6 bases between their ends. The CDR3 spans 13 residues, from the cysteine through the phenylalanine. Of the read, only the CDR3 DNA is kept; its 39 bases are in frame from base 1.